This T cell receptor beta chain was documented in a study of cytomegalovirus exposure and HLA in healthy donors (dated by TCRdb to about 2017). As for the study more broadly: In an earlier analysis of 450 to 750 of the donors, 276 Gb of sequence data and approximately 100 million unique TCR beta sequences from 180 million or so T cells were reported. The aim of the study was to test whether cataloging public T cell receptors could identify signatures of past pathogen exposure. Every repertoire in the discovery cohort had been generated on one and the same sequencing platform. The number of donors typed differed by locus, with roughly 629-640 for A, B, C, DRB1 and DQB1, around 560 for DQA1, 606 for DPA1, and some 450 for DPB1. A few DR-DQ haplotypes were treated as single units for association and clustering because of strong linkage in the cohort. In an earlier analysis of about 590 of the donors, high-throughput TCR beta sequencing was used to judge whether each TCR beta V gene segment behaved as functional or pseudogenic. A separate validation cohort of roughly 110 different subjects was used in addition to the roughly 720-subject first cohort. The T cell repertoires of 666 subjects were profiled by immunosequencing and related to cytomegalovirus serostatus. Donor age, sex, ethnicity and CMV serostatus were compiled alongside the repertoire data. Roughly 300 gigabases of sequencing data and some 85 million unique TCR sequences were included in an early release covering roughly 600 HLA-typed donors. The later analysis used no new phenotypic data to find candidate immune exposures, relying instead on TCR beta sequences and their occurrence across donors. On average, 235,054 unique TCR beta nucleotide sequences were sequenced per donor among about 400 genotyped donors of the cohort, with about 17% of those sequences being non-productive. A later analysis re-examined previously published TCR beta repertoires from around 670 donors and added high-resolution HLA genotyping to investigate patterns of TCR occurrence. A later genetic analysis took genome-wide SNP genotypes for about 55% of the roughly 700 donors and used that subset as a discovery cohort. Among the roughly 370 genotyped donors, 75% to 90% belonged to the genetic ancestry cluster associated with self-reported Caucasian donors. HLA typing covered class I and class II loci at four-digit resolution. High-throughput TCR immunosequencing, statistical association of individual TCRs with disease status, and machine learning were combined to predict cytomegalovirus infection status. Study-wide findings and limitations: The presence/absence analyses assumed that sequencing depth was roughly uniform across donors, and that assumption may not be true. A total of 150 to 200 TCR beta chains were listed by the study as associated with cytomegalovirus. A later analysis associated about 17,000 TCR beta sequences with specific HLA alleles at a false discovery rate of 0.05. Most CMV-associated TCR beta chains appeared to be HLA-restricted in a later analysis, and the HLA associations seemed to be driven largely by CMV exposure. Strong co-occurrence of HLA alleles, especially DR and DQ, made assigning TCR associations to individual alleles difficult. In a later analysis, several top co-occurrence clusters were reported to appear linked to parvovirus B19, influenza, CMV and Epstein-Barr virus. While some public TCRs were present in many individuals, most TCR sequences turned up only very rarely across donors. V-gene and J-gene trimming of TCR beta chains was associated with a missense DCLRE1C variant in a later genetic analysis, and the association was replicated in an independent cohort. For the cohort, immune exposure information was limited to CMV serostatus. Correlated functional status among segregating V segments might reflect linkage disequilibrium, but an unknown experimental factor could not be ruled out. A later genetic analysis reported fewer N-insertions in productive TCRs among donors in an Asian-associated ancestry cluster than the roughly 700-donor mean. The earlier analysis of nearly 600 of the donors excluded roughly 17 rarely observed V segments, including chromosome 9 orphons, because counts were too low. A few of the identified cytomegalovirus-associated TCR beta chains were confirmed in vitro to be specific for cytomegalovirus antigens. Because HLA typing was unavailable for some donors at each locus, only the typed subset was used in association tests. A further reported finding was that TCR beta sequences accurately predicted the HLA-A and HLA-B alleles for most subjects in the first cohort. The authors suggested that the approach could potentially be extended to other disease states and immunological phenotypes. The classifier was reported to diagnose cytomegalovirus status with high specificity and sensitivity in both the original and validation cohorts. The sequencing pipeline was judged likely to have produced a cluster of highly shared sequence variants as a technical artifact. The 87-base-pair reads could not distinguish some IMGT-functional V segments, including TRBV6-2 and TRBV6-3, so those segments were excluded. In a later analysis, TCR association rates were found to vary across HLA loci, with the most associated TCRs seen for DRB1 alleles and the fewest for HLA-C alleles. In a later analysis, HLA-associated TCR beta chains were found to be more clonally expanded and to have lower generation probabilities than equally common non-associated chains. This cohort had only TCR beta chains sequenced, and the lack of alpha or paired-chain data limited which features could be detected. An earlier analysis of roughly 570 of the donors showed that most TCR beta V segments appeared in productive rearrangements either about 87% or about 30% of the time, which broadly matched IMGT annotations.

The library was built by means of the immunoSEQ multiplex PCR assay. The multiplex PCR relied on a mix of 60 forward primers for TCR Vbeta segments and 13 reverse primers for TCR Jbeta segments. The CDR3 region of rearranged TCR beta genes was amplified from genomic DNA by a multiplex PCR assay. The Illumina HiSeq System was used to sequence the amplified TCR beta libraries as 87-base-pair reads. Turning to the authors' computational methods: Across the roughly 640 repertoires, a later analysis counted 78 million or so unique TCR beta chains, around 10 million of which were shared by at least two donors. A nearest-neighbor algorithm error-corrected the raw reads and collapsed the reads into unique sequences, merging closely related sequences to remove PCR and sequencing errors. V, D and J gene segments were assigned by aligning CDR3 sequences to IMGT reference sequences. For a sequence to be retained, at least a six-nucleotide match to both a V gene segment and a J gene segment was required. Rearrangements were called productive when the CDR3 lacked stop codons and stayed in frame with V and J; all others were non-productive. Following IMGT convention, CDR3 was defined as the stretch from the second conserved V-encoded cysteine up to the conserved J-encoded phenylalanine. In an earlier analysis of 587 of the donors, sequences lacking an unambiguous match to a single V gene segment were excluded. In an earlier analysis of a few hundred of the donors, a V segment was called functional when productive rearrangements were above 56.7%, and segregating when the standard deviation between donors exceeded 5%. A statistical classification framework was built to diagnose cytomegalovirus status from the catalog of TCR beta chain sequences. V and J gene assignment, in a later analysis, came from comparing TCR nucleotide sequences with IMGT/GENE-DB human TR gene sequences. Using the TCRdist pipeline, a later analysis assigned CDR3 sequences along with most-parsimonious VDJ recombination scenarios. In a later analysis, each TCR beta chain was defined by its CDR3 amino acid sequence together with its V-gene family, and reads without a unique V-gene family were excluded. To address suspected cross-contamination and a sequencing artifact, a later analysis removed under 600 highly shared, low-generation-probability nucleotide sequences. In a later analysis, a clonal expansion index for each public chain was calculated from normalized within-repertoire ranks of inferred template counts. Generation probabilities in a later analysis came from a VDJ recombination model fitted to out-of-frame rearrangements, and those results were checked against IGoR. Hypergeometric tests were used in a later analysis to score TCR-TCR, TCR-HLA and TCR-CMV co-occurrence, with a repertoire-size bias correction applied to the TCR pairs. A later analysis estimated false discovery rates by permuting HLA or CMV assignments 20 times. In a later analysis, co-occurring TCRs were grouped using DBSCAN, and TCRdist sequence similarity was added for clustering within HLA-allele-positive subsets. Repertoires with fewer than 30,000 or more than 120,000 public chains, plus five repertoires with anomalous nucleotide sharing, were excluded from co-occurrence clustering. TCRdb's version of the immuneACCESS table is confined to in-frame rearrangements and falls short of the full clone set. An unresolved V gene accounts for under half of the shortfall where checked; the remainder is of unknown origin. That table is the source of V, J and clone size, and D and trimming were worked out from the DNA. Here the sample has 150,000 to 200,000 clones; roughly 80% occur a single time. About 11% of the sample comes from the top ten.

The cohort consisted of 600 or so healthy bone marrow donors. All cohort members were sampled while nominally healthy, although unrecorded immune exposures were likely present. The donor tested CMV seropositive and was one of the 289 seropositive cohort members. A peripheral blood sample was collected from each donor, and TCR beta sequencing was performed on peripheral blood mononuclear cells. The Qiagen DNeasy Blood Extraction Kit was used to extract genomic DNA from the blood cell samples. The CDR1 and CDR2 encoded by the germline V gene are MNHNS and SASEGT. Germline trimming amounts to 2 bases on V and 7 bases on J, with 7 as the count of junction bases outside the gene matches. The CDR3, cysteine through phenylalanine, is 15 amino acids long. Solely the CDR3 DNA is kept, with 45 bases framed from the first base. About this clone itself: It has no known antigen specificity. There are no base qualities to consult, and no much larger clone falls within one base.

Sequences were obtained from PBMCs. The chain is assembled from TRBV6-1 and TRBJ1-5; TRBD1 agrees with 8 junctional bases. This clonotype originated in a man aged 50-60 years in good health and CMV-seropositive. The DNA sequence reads TGTGCCAGCAGTGAAAAACAGGGGGAAGGCCAGCCCCAGCATTTT. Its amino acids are CASSEKQGEGQPQHF.